The sequence of this TCR beta chain was determined in a study of blood T cell repertoires in COVID-19. Clones were read by immunoSEQ multiplex PCR, and TCRdb kept only the in-frame ones, dropping some. The table lists about 94,000 clones, about 90% of them singletons. The CDR3 runs to 16 residues. In germline, CDR1 is MDHEN, CDR2 SYDVKM. The junction had 6 bases not matched to a gene; V was cut back by 4 bases and J by 2 bases. V is TRBV28 and J is TRBJ1-3; TRBD1 aligns across 9 bases. The source of this sequence is a human donor with acute or convalescent COVID-19. The donor label of this sample is uncertain. Material: peripheral blood. The CDR3, as DNA: TGTGCCAGCAGTTCTACAGGGGGCAGGCCTGGAAACACCATATATTTT. It codes for CASSSTGGRPGNTIYF.